A single sample gave rise to the 29 T cell receptor beta chains below, sequenced in a study of blood T cell repertoires in COVID-19. Method: immunoSEQ multiplex PCR; TCRdb's copy keeps in-frame clones and lacks some. The sample holds over 85,000 clones; 87% are singletons and the top ten take around 1.1%. The sequencing input was peripheral blood. These receptors were taken from a human donor in a cohort sampled during active COVID-19.

The genes are TRBV11-2 and TRBJ2-1; no clear D gene. V was pared by 0 bases and J by 0 bases, with 9 bases between. Germline loops: CDR1 SGHAT, CDR2 FQNNGV. This CDR3 has 16 residues. CDR3 residues: CASSLEARNSYNEQFF. The DNA for the CDR3 is TGTGCCAGCAGCTTAGAGGCCCGAAACTCCTACAATGAGCAGTTCTTC.

The chain is built from TRBV14 and TRBJ1-1, with D tentatively TRBD1 (5 bases). Germline V gene lookup returns CDR1 SGHDN and CDR2 FVKESK. There are 14 residues in the CDR3. The V gene lost 1 base and the J gene lost 0 bases, with 6 bases spanning the gap. The CDR3 DNA follows: TGTGCCAGCAGCCAAGCAGGGCTGAACACTGAAGCTTTCTTT. Translation: CASSQAGLNTEAFF.

The rearrangement links TRBV19 to TRBJ2-3; 11 bases map to TRBD2. The CDR3 extends over 15 amino acids. Germline V CDR1 and CDR2: LNHDA, SQIVND (reference sequence). The ends lost 3 bases at V and 5 bases at J; junction bases unmatched: 4. CDR3: CASSILAGGKDTQYF. CDR3 nucleotide sequence: TGTGCCAGTAGTATCCTAGCGGGAGGAAAAGATACGCAGTATTTT.

The V and J genes are TRBV7-7 and TRBJ1-2; 10 bases are a match to TRBD1. J was trimmed by 2 bases and V by 5 bases; bases with no gene match: 5. The germline V gene encodes CDR1 SSHAT and CDR2 FNYEAQ (reference sequence). The CDR3 consists of 15 residues. The CDR3 DNA follows: TGTGCCAGCAGCCCCCTGGGACAGGGGAACTATGGCTACACCTTC. Its protein product is CASSPLGQGNYGYTF.

This rearrangement joins TRBV19 to TRBJ2-7; TRBD1 might be the D (5 bases). The ends were cut back, 5 bases at V and 3 bases at J, with 14 bases in the middle. The germline V gene encodes CDR1 LNHDA and CDR2 SQIVND (reference sequence). The CDR3 totals 14 residues. The CDR3 DNA follows: TGTGCCAGTAGTGCCTGGGGCAGTTACTACGAGCAGTACTTC. This sequence encodes CASSAWGSYYEQYF.

V gene TRBV27 combines with J gene TRBJ2-3, with 7 positions matching TRBD1. The CDR3 loop spans 16 amino acids. Trimming took 5 bases from V and 4 from J; bases not matched to a gene: 12. CDR1 is MNHEY, CDR2 SMNVEV, per germline (reference sequence). CDR3 in amino acids: CASSVRQGRASDTQYF. Here the CDR3 DNA reads TGTGCCAGCAGTGTCAGACAGGGAAGGGCTTCAGATACGCAGTATTTT.

The chain couples TRBV10-3 to TRBJ2-7; a possible D gene is TRBD1 (5 bases). Trimming stripped 4 bases from V and 0 bases from J, with 10 bases between. This CDR3 spans 14 amino acids. Germline loops: CDR1 ENHRY, CDR2 SYGVKD. As DNA, the CDR3 is TGTGCCATCAGTGTTGGACATGACTCCTACGAGCAGTACTTC. Translation: CAISVGHDSYEQYF.

V is TRBV2 and J is TRBJ2-7; 13 bases map to TRBD2. Germline loops: CDR1 SNHLY, CDR2 FYNNEI. Germline trimming cut 8 bases from V and 5 bases from J; bases unmatched to any gene: 3. This CDR3 region has 13 residues. The CDR3 DNA follows: TGTGCCAGCCGGACTAGCGGGAGCCACGAGCAGTACTTC. Translation: CASRTSGSHEQYF.

This rearrangement joins TRBV6-2 or TRBV6-3 to TRBJ2-1, with TRBD2 identical over 16 bases. CDR1 MNHEY and CDR2 SVGEGT come from the germline V gene. The CDR3 runs to 18 residues. The V and J ends lost 6 bases and 4 bases, in that order; junction bases with no gene match: 9. CDR3 sequence reads: CASSHPGLAGGRYNEQFF. For the CDR3, the DNA is TGTGCCAGCAGCCACCCGGGACTAGCGGGAGGGCGATACAATGAGCAGTTCTTC.

By proportion, this clone is medium-sized. V is TRBV13 and J is TRBJ2-7, with 10 bases matching TRBD1. The CDR3 is 14 residues long. Germline V gene sequence: CDR1 PRHDT, CDR2 FYEKMQ (reference sequence). V shed 7 bases, J shed 6 bases, and the junction held 9 bases outside the gene matches. The chain's CDR3 is CASTPRDRGSEQYF. The CDR3 nucleotides are TGTGCCAGCACCCCCCGGGACAGGGGTAGCGAGCAGTACTTC. The entire variable domain, with the rest obtained from reference TRBV13 and TRBJ2-7, is as follows: AAGVIQSPRHLIKEKRETATLKCYPIPRHDTVYWYQQGPGQDPQFLISFYEKMQSDKGSIPDRFSAQQFSDYHSELNMSSLELGDSALYFCASTPRDRGSEQYFGPGTRLTVT.

The rearrangement joins TRBV6-5 to TRBJ1-1; 7 bases map to TRBD1. The CDR3 contains 14 residues. CDR1 and CDR2 from the germline V gene are MNHEY and SVGAGI. J was trimmed by 3 bases and V by 1 base; bases with no gene match: 2. The CDR3 DNA sequence: TGTGCCAGCAGTTACTTAACAGGGGACACTGAAGCTTTCTTT. Residues: CASSYLTGDTEAFF.

The chain recombines TRBV29-1 with TRBJ1-2; 8 bases match TRBD1. This CDR3 is built from 14 residues. J was trimmed by 2 bases and V by 2 bases; bases with no gene match: 4. CDR1 is SQVTM and CDR2 is ANQGSEA in the germline V gene. CDR3: CSVEQGAGNYGYTF. The DNA for the CDR3 is TGCAGCGTTGAACAGGGGGCAGGGAACTATGGCTACACCTTC.

The chain recombines TRBV28 with TRBJ1-1, with D hard to call. Germline values: CDR1 MDHEN, CDR2 SYDVKM. The CDR3 sequence is 14 residues long. V was pared by 4 bases and J by 1 base, with 10 bases between. The CDR3 loop is CASSSEVPNTEAFF. The DNA of the CDR3 is TGTGCCAGCAGTTCGGAGGTTCCGAACACTGAAGCTTTCTTT.

The chain uses TRBV7-2 and TRBJ2-1, with 10 bases lining up with TRBD2. Germline trimming cut 0 bases from V and 4 bases from J; bases unmatched to any gene: 6. The CDR3 loop spans 17 amino acids. Germline CDR1 is SGHTA and CDR2 is FQGNSA. The CDR3 is CASSLASGGIIYNEQFF. CDR3 nucleotides: TGTGCCAGCAGCTTAGCTAGCGGGGGGATTATTTACAATGAGCAGTTCTTC.

The chain uses TRBV5-1 and TRBJ2-1; D might be TRBD1 (5 bases). The V gene's germline CDR1 is SGHRS and CDR2 YFSETQ. There are 13 residues in the CDR3. Trimming stripped 0 bases from V and 9 bases from J, with 10 bases between. CDR3 sequence reads: CASSLAETVEQFF. The CDR3 nucleotides are TGCGCCAGCAGCTTGGCCGAGACAGTTGAGCAGTTCTTC.

The sample holds a few counts of this clone. The J gene is TRBJ1-6, the V gene TRBV3-1 (or the pseudogene TRBV3-2), with 8 bases aligning to TRBD1. Trimming removed 3 bases from V and 10 bases from J; junction bases left unmatched: 11. This CDR3 spans 16 amino acids. Germline V gene lookup returns CDR1 LGHDT and CDR2 YNNKEL (reference sequence). CDR3 DNA: TGTGCCAGCAGCCATATTCAGGGGGCGCTGGGATCACCCCTCCACTTT. It yields the protein CASSHIQGALGSPLHF.

The genes are TRBV5-4 and TRBJ2-2, with 10 bases identical to TRBD2. The V segment lost 4 bases and the J segment 5 bases; nucleotides outside the gene matches: 8. Germline V gene sequence: CDR1 SGHNT, CDR2 YYREEE (reference sequence). This CDR3 is built from 16 residues. As DNA, the CDR3 is TGTGCCAGCAGCCCCAGCGGGAGGGCCGGAACCGGGGAGCTGTTTTTT. This codes for CASSPSGRAGTGELFF.

This clone was detected only a few times. V is TRBV30 and J is TRBJ2-7, with D maybe TRBD2 (5 bases). V dropped 3 bases and J dropped 6 bases, with 9 bases sitting between them. CDR1 is GTSNPN and CDR2 is SVGIG in the germline V gene (reference sequence). CDR3 size: 11 residues. CDR3 amino acids: CAWSGVSEQYF. For the CDR3, the DNA is TGTGCCTGGAGCGGGGTAAGCGAGCAGTACTTC.

V usage is TRBV4-1 and J usage is TRBJ2-3; 10 bases are shared with TRBD2. The germline CDR1 and CDR2 sequences are MGHRA and YSYEKL. This CDR3 contains 16 residues. J was trimmed by 5 bases and V by 2 bases; bases with no gene match: 7. The CDR3 loop is CASSQQLAGLIDTQYF. CDR3 nucleotide sequence: TGCGCCAGCAGCCAACAACTAGCGGGGCTTATAGATACGCAGTATTTT.

This clone was seen only a few times. The chain links TRBV28 to TRBJ2-7, with TRBD1 matching 10 bases. Unmatched junction bases numbered 8, after V lost 7 bases and J lost 5 bases. This CDR3 has 14 amino acids. Germline V gene sequence: CDR1 MDHEN, CDR2 SYDVKM. CDR3 in amino acids: CASIGTGDGNEQYF. CDR3 in DNA: TGTGCCAGCATAGGGACAGGGGATGGAAACGAGCAGTACTTC. The whole variable domain, filled in from reference TRBV28 and TRBJ2-7, reads DVKVTQSSRYLVKRTGEKVFLECVQDMDHENMFWYRQDPGLGLRLIYFSYDVKMKEKGDIPEGYSVSREKKERFSLILESASTNQTSMYLCASIGTGDGNEQYFGPGTRLTVT.

In this sample, this clone turned up once. V is TRBV7-9 and J is TRBJ2-1; 10 positions match TRBD2. The trim removed 1 base at V and 8 bases at J, leaving 11 bases unmatched. The germline V gene encodes CDR1 SEHNR and CDR2 FQNEAQ (reference sequence). This CDR3 has 17 residues. CDR3 region: CASSLVGAVAGGDEQFF. CDR3 bases: TGTGCCAGCAGCTTAGTCGGGGCGGTAGCGGGAGGCGATGAGCAGTTCTTC. Variable domain in full (rest from reference TRBV7-9 and TRBJ2-1): DTGVSQNPRHKITKRGQNVTFRCDPISEHNRLYWYRQTLGQGPEFLTYFQNEAQLEKSRLLSDRFSAERPKGSFSTLEIQRTEQGDSAMYLCASSLVGAVAGGDEQFFGPGTRLTVL.

The gene calls are TRBV5-4 and TRBJ2-1; D remains ambiguous. This CDR3 is 15 amino acids long. Germline V gives CDR1 SGHNT, CDR2 YYREEE (reference sequence). V was trimmed by 0 bases and J by 0 bases, leaving 7 bases between them. The DNA of the CDR3 is TGTGCCAGCAGCTTGGCCCCGAGCTCCTACAATGAGCAGTTCTTC. Translating gives CASSLAPSSYNEQFF. Supplemented by reference TRBV5-4 and TRBJ2-1, the full variable domain reads ETGVTQSPTHLIKTRGQQVTLRCSSQSGHNTVSWYQQALGQGPQFIFQYYREEENGRGNFPPRFSGLQFPNYSSELNVNALELDDSALYLCASSLAPSSYNEQFFGPGTRLTVL.

The chain uses TRBV5-8 and TRBJ1-2; the D is unclear. Germline V lookup: CDR1 SGHTS, CDR2 YDEGEE. The CDR3 extends over 14 amino acids. V dropped 1 base and J dropped 0 bases, with 7 bases sitting between them. CDR3 region: CASSLPTANYGYTF. Here the CDR3 DNA reads TGTGCCAGCAGCTTGCCTACGGCTAACTATGGCTACACCTTC.

This chain connects TRBV18 to TRBJ2-2, with D possibly TRBD2 on 6 matching bases. The V gene lost 0 bases and the J gene lost 6 bases, with 14 bases spanning the gap. CDR3 length: 16 residues. Germline CDR1 is KGHSH and CDR2 is LQKENI. DNA of the CDR3: TGTGCCAGCTCACCACCGAAACGGGACTGGTCCGGGGAGCTGTTTTTT. Translating it yields CASSPPKRDWSGELFF. The full variable domain, its missing parts supplied by reference TRBV18 and TRBJ2-2, is NAGVMQNPRHLVRRRGQEARLRCSPMKGHSHVYWYRQLPEEGLKFMVYLQKENIIDESGMPKERFSAEFPKEGPSILRIQQVVRGDSAAYFCASSPPKRDWSGELFFGEGSRLTVL.

The table lists this clone with a few counts. V is TRBV19 and J is TRBJ1-5; D is possibly TRBD1 (6 bases). Germline CDR1 reads LNHDA; CDR2 reads SQIVND (reference sequence). This CDR3 is built from 18 residues. V lost 4 bases and J lost 5, with 24 bases in between. The CDR3 DNA reads TGTGCCAGTAGTAGCCCACAAAGCGCCGGGGGGGCTGATCAGCCCCAGCATTTT. It encodes CASSSPQSAGGADQPQHF.

This sequence joins TRBV19 and TRBJ2-7; weak D call: TRBD2 (6 bases). V shed 6 bases and J shed 0 bases, with 12 bases lying between them. Germline loops: CDR1 LNHDA, CDR2 SQIVND (reference sequence). The CDR3 has 14 residues. CDR3 amino acids: CASRYDGSSYEQYF. The CDR3 bases are TGTGCCAGTAGATACGACGGGAGCTCCTACGAGCAGTACTTC.

The chain couples TRBV19 to TRBJ1-5; 11 bases line up with TRBD1. CDR1 LNHDA and CDR2 SQIVND come from the germline V gene (reference sequence). Trimming took 7 bases from V and 7 from J; bases not matched to a gene: 6. This CDR3 is 14 amino acids long. CDR3 sequence: CASTDRGQGQPQHF. CDR3 nucleotide sequence: TGTGCCAGTACGGACAGGGGGCAGGGCCAGCCCCAGCATTTT.

This CDR3 is CASSLRDLGPDTQYF. CDR3 bases: TGTGCCAGCAGCCTTAGGGACTTAGGACCAGATACGCAGTATTTT. This chain links TRBV11-2 with TRBJ2-3; maybe TRBD2 (6 bases). Germline V gene data show CDR1 as SGHAT and CDR2 as FQNNGV. V was trimmed by 5 bases and J by 4 bases, leaving 16 bases between them. CDR3 size: 15 residues.

This rearrangement joins TRBV28 to TRBJ1-5, with a tentative D call TRBD1 (6 bases). Trimming shortened V by 4 bases and J by 1 base, and 11 bases separated the two germline ends. CDR3 length: 15 residues. Germline-derived CDR1 and CDR2 are MDHEN and SYDVKM. In DNA, the CDR3 is TGTGCCAGCAGTTACCGGACAGCAAGCAATCAGCCCCAGCATTTT. Encoded protein: CASSYRTASNQPQHF. Drawing the rest from reference TRBV28 and TRBJ1-5, the complete variable domain is DVKVTQSSRYLVKRTGEKVFLECVQDMDHENMFWYRQDPGLGLRLIYFSYDVKMKEKGDIPEGYSVSREKKERFSLILESASTNQTSMYLCASSYRTASNQPQHFGDGTRLSIL.